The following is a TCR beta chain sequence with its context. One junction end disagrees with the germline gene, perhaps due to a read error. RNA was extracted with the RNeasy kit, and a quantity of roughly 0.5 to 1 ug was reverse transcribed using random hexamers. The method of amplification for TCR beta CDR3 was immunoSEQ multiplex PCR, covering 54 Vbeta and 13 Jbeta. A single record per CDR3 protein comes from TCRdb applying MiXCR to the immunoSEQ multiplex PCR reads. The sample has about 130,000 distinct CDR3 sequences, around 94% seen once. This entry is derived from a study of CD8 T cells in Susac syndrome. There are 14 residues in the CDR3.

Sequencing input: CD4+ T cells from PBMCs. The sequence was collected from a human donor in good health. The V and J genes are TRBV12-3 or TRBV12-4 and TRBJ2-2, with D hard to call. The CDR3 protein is CVSSFRTTTGELFF. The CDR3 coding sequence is TGTGTCAGCAGTTTCCGTACCACAACCGGGGAGCTGTTTTTT.